Each of the 3 T cell receptor beta chains below was sequenced from the same sample in a study of cytomegalovirus exposure and HLA in healthy donors. Researchers ran the PCR with 60 Vbeta and 13 Jbeta primers. The repertoire was sequenced with immunoSEQ multiplex PCR; TCRdb's copy has only in-frame clones and lacks some. The table shows fewer than 120,000 clones, with about three quarters occurring only once. Material for sequencing was PBMCs. Receptors originate from a woman aged 60-70 years in good health and CMV-seropositive.

Only one count was recorded for this clone. The CDR3 DNA reads as TGTGCCAGCAGTGAGGGGCAGCCCTACGAGCAGTACTTC. Its protein is CASSEGQPYEQYF. The chain carries TRBV25-1 and TRBJ2-7, with D possibly being TRBD1 (5 bases). There are 13 residues in the CDR3. The germline CDR1 and CDR2 sequences are MGHDK and SYGVNS. V lost 3 bases to trimming and J lost 2 bases, with 8 bases between them.

The V call is TRBV18, the J call TRBJ2-7, with 8 bases that match TRBD1. J gave up 2 bases and V 4 bases, and 1 base lay outside the gene matches. This CDR3 comprises 13 residues. The germline V gene encodes CDR1 KGHSH and CDR2 LQKENI. CDR3 protein: CASSRDRPYEQYF. The CDR3 region has the DNA TGTGCCAGCTCACGGGACAGGCCCTACGAGCAGTACTTC.

This sequence joins TRBV5-8 and TRBJ1-2; no clear D gene. The V gene's germline CDR1 is SGHTS and CDR2 YDEGEE. This CDR3 contains 19 residues. V was trimmed by 1 base and J by 2 bases, leaving 24 bases between them. The chain's CDR3 is CASSLLARATTVGNYGYTF. The CDR3 DNA reads as TGTGCCAGCAGCTTGTTAGCGCGCGCCACCACGGTGGGAAACTATGGCTACACCTTC.